The 30 T cell receptor beta chains below all came from one sample that was sequenced in a study of blood T cells in healthy people across ages. The authors ran a second PCR of roughly 6 to 12 cycles using a sample-barcoded 5' primer and a J-beta primer mix. Using its own MiXCR run on the 5' RACE reads, TCRdb lists one record per CDR3 protein. The sample yields roughly 1.9 million distinct CDR3 sequences, roughly two fifths seen once. The sample was blood. Every receptor here comes from a human donor in good health.

Concerning this clonotype: This may stem from a read error, because a much larger clone lies one nucleotide away. The chain carries TRBV7-6 and TRBJ2-3; TRBD1 is a possible D gene (6 bases). This CDR3 has 15 amino acids. The germline V gene has CDR1 SGHVS and CDR2 FNYEAQ. In nucleotides, the CDR3 is TGTGCCAGCAGCTTAGGACCACAGGGCGTAGATATGCAGTATTTT. Amino acids: CASSLGPQGVDMQYF.

V and J are TRBV7-2 and TRBJ1-2; 7 bases align to TRBD1. The germline CDR1 and CDR2 sequences are SGHTA and FQGNSA. V shed 5 bases and J 2 bases; nucleotides not matched to a gene: 5. The CDR3 runs 14 residues. The CDR3 sequence: CASSVRDSNYGYTF. In DNA form, the CDR3 reads TGTGCCAGCAGCGTCCGGGACAGCAACTATGGCTACACCTTC.

The gene calls are TRBV7-6 and TRBJ1-1; D is unresolved. CDR3 length equals 15 residues. V dropped 5 bases and J dropped 5 bases, with 18 bases sitting between them. Germline-derived CDR1 and CDR2 are SGHVS and FNYEAQ. The CDR3 loop reads CASSIRPHPGTEAFF. Here the CDR3 DNA reads TGTGCCAGCAGCATCCGGCCCCATCCGGGGACTGAAGCTTTCTTT. Complete variable domain (other parts from reference TRBV7-6 and TRBJ1-1): GAGVSQSPRYKVTKRGQDVALRCDPISGHVSLYWYRQALGQGPEFLTYFNYEAQQDKSGLPNDRFSAERPEGSISTLTIQRTEQRDSAMYRCASSIRPHPGTEAFFGQGTRLTVV.

The chain joins TRBV30 to TRBJ2-1, with TRBD2 identical over 11 bases. The CDR3 consists of 17 residues. Germline V lookup: CDR1 GTSNPN, CDR2 SVGIG (reference sequence). The trim removed 1 base at V and 6 bases at J, leaving 11 bases unmatched. CDR3: CAWSGPRSGGAINEQFF. DNA of the CDR3: TGTGCCTGGAGTGGGCCTCGTAGCGGGGGGGCCATCAATGAGCAGTTCTTC.

This chain uses TRBV28 with TRBJ1-1; D gene uncertain. V lost 8 bases to trimming and J lost 1 base, with 8 bases between them. The CDR3 extends over 12 amino acids. The germline V gene has CDR1 MDHEN and CDR2 SYDVKM. CDR3 sequence (DNA): TGTGCCAGCGTAGTATGGAACACTGAAGCTTTCTTT. Protein sequence: CASVVWNTEAFF.

The chain uses TRBV5-1 and TRBJ2-1; 7 bases agree with TRBD2. The ends lost 4 bases at V and 1 base at J; junction bases unmatched: 11. The CDR3 length is 17 residues. CDR1 and CDR2 (germline): SGHRS, YFSETQ. The CDR3 protein is CASSPIPRGGSYNEQFF. CDR3 nucleotide sequence: TGCGCCAGCAGCCCTATACCTCGCGGGGGATCCTACAATGAGCAGTTCTTC.

The chain recombines TRBV9 with TRBJ1-1; a possible D gene is TRBD1 (6 bases). From germline, CDR1 is SGDLS and CDR2 YYNGEE. The CDR3 has 14 residues. V dropped 3 bases and J dropped 2 bases, with 11 bases sitting between them. The CDR3 spells CASSGPGDNTEAFF. The CDR3 region has the DNA TGTGCCAGCAGCGGCCCAGGGGATAACACTGAAGCTTTCTTT.

This clonotype was seen a few times. This rearrangement joins TRBV18 to TRBJ1-5, with no clear D. Trimming took off 3 bases at V and 5 bases at J, with 8 bases between the two ends. Germline values: CDR1 KGHSH, CDR2 LQKENI. The CDR3 spans 13 residues. The CDR3 loop reads CASSPDGDQPQHF. The CDR3 nucleotides are TGTGCCAGCTCACCGGACGGGGATCAGCCCCAGCATTTT.

The genes are TRBV6-2 or TRBV6-3 and TRBJ1-5, with no clear D. The V gene lost 7 bases and the J gene lost 5 bases, with 12 bases spanning the gap. The CDR3 has 13 amino acids. Germline CDR1 is MNHEY and CDR2 is SVGEGT. This chain's CDR3 is CASTLWRDQPQHF. CDR3 in DNA: TGTGCCAGCACCCTGTGGCGGGATCAGCCCCAGCATTTT.

This clonotype showed up just a few times. The chain is built from TRBV4-3 and TRBJ2-3, with 9 bases matching TRBD2. The CDR3 is 17 amino acids. Per germline, CDR1 LGHNA and CDR2 YSLEER. V shed 1 base, J shed 1 base, and the junction held 6 bases outside the gene matches. The CDR3 DNA is TGCGCCAGCAGCCAAGCTTACGCGGGGGGGCGCACAGATACGCAGTATTTT. This gives the protein CASSQAYAGGRTDTQYF.

V gene TRBV7-9 combines with J gene TRBJ2-7; TRBD2 aligns across 9 bases. The V gene end was trimmed by 3 bases and the J gene end by 6 bases; junction bases not matched to a gene: 12. There are 16 residues in the CDR3. CDR1 is SEHNR, CDR2 FQNEAQ, per germline (reference sequence). CDR3 sequence reads: CASSFGPSGTLGEQYF. CDR3 in DNA: TGTGCCAGCAGCTTTGGGCCTAGCGGGACCCTAGGCGAGCAGTACTTC.

The chain carries TRBV20-1 and TRBJ2-7; 8 bases agree with TRBD2. Germline V gene data show CDR1 as DFQATT and CDR2 as SNEGSKA (reference sequence). This CDR3 contains 15 residues. J was trimmed by 0 bases and V by 6 bases; bases with no gene match: 10. The CDR3 sequence: CSAKNSGVLSYEQYF. CDR3 in DNA: TGCAGTGCAAAGAATAGCGGGGTACTCTCCTACGAGCAGTACTTC.

The chain recombines TRBV6-5 with TRBJ2-2, with D tentatively TRBD1 (6 bases). The V end lost 1 base, the J end lost 1 base, and 10 bases lay between the germline ends. The CDR3 loop spans 16 amino acids. Germline assignment: CDR1 MNHEY and CDR2 SVGAGI. CDR3 bases: TGTGCCAGCAGTTACTTTCCAGGGGAGAACACCGGGGAGCTGTTTTTT. This gives the protein CASSYFPGENTGELFF.

In its sample, this clonotype was seen many times. V and J are TRBV4-3 and TRBJ2-7; the D is unclear. The J call may not be correct, given that the DNA end is closer to TRBJ2-5. This CDR3 comprises 13 residues. Germline V CDR1 and CDR2: LGHNA, YSLEER. CDR3 DNA sequence: TGCGCCAGCAGCCCCAGAATAGGGAAGACCCAGTACTTC. Its protein is CASSPRIGKTQYF.

This chain joins TRBV2 and TRBJ2-2; D call uncertain. CDR1 is SNHLY and CDR2 is FYNNEI in the germline V gene. Trimming pared 2 bases from V and 4 bases from J, leaving 5 bases between. The CDR3 spans 13 residues. This CDR3 reads CASSESGTGELFF. For the CDR3, the DNA is TGTGCCAGCAGTGAAAGTGGCACCGGGGAGCTGTTTTTT.

In nucleotides, the CDR3 is TGTGCTAGTGGTTTGGTTCCGGGACAGTACAATGAGCAGTTCTTC. This translates into CASGLVPGQYNEQFF. J is TRBJ2-1 and V is TRBV12-5; 7 nucleotides match TRBD1. CDR3 length: 15 amino acids. Germline assignment: CDR1 LGHNT and CDR2 FRNRAP. The V gene end was trimmed by 0 bases and the J gene end by 4 bases; junction bases not matched to a gene: 3. The full variable domain, with the rest looked up from reference TRBV12-5 and TRBJ2-1, is DARVTQTPRHKVTEMGQEVTMRCQPILGHNTVFWYRQTMMQGLELLAYFRNRAPLDDSGMPKDRFSAEMPDATLATLKIQPSEPRDSAVYFCASGLVPGQYNEQFFGPGTRLTVL.

This clonotype was recorded a few times. The V gene is TRBV12-3 or TRBV12-4, the J gene TRBJ2-2, with D perhaps TRBD1 (6 bases). The CDR3 contains 18 residues. Trimming removed 3 bases at V and 3 bases at J, with 20 bases between. The DNA for the CDR3 is TGTGCCAGCAGTTTTTTCTTGGGAAGGGCAGGGGACACCGGGGAGCTGTTTTTT. Translating gives CASSFFLGRAGDTGELFF.

V gene TRBV20-1 combines with J gene TRBJ2-6; 9 bases agree with TRBD2. This CDR3 spans 17 amino acids. The V gene end was trimmed by 5 bases and the J gene end by 0 bases; junction bases not matched to a gene: 8. Germline V gives CDR1 DFQATT, CDR2 SNEGSKA (reference sequence). CDR3 in DNA: TGCAGTGCTGGGCCCGGTAGCGGGGGCTCTGGGGCCAACGTCCTGACTTTC. Translated, it gives CSAGPGSGGSGANVLTF.

The J gene is TRBJ1-1, the V gene TRBV4-3; perhaps TRBD1 as D (5 bases). Germline loops: CDR1 LGHNA, CDR2 YSLEER. With 4 bases removed from V and 7 bases from J, the gap between germline ends came to 16 bases. This CDR3 has 14 residues. CDR3 coding DNA: TGCGCCAGCAGCCTAGACAGTCTTATGATTGAAGCTTTCTTT. This codes for CASSLDSLMIEAFF.

The chain recombines TRBV5-1 with TRBJ1-2, with TRBD1 matching over 7 bases. Germline loops: CDR1 SGHRS, CDR2 YFSETQ. With V trimmed by 9 bases and J by 3 bases, 17 bases remained unmatched. This CDR3 contains 16 residues. The CDR3 nucleotides read TGCGCCATCCCGCAAGGGTCCGTAACAGGGGACTATGGCTACACCTTC. Protein: CAIPQGSVTGDYGYTF.

The chain is built from TRBV12-3 or TRBV12-4 and TRBJ1-2, with D possibly being TRBD1 (5 bases). Trimming removed 4 bases at V and 13 bases at J, with 16 bases between. The CDR3 consists of 12 residues. CDR3 sequence reads: CASSSLDSGGTF. The CDR3, as DNA: TGTGCCAGCAGTTCACTTGACAGCGGCGGCACCTTC.

The chain recombines TRBV4-1 with TRBJ2-3; D is unclear. The germline CDR1 and CDR2 sequences are MGHRA and YSYEKL. The germline V and J ends were trimmed by 1 base and 4 bases, with 9 bases remaining between them. This CDR3 region has 14 residues. The CDR3 DNA follows: TGCGCCAGCAGCCAAGTCCGACCCGCAGATACGCAGTATTTT. It translates to CASSQVRPADTQYF.

To note about this clonotype: The junction departs from germline at one end; a sequencing error may be responsible. The V and J genes are TRBV5-1 and TRBJ1-1; 7 bases map to TRBD1. The V gene's germline CDR1 is SGHRS and CDR2 YFSETQ. The length of the CDR3 is 12 residues. For the CDR3, the DNA is TGCACCAGCAGCGGGACAGCCCTTGGAGCTTTCTTT. Its protein product is CTSSGTALGAFF.

Only a few counts were recorded for this clonotype. The chain has TRBV18 and TRBJ1-4; D not resolved. Germline V CDR1 and CDR2: KGHSH, LQKENI. This CDR3 region has 14 residues. The V and J ends lost 3 bases and 7 bases respectively, with 12 bases between them. The CDR3 is CASSPGSKGEKLFF. The CDR3 DNA reads TGTGCCAGCTCACCGGGGTCTAAGGGTGAAAAACTGTTTTTT.

The gene calls are TRBV7-6 and TRBJ2-3, with TRBD2 matching 10 bases. V lost 1 base, J lost 6 bases, and 4 bases stayed unmatched. Germline CDR1 SGHVS, CDR2 FNYEAQ. CDR3 size: 15 residues. This chain's CDR3 is CASSLDDSGRDTQYF. The CDR3, as DNA: TGTGCCAGCAGCTTAGACGATAGCGGGAGGGATACGCAGTATTTT.

This clonotype was found a few times. V usage is TRBV6-1 and J usage is TRBJ2-5; 11 nucleotides align to TRBD1. The CDR3 is made up of 17 amino acids. Germline lookup yields CDR1 MNHNS and CDR2 SASEGT. After removal of 6 bases from V and 5 bases from J, the junction contained 14 bases not matched to a gene. The CDR3 spells CASRAFGQGAFGETQYF. CDR3 in DNA: TGTGCCAGCAGGGCATTCGGACAGGGGGCATTTGGGGAGACCCAGTACTTC.

The chain links TRBV29-1 to TRBJ2-7; either TRBD1 or TRBD2 may fit D (5 bases each). The CDR3 has 15 residues. Germline CDR1 and CDR2: SQVTM and ANQGSEA. The V end lost 3 bases, the J end lost 1 base, and 16 bases lay between the germline ends. The CDR3 reads CSVEAAGTESYEQYF. The CDR3 DNA is TGCAGCGTTGAGGCGGCCGGGACGGAGTCCTACGAGCAGTACTTC.

The chain links TRBV24-1 to TRBJ1-2, with D perhaps TRBD1 (6 bases). Trimming pared 5 bases from V and 4 bases from J, leaving 16 bases between. Per the germline V gene, CDR1 is KGHDR and CDR2 is SFDVKD. The CDR3 extends over 15 amino acids. The DNA of the CDR3 is TGTGCCACCAGTGGGCCCGCTCGGGGGGCCTATGGCTACACCTTC. Protein product: CATSGPARGAYGYTF.

The J gene is TRBJ2-7, the V gene TRBV4-1; 9 bases line up with TRBD1. Germline lookup yields CDR1 MGHRA and CDR2 YSYEKL. J lost 5 bases, V lost 3 bases, and 8 bases had no gene match. The CDR3 consists of 15 residues. CDR3 in DNA: TGCGCCAGCAGCCATGCTAAGACAGGGGGGAACGAGCAGTACTTC. Translation: CASSHAKTGGNEQYF.

This rearrangement joins TRBV18 to TRBJ2-7, with D possibly matching TRBD1 (6 bases). Germline V gene sequence: CDR1 KGHSH, CDR2 LQKENI. V dropped 5 bases and J dropped 4 bases, with 18 bases sitting between them. The CDR3 has 15 amino acids. Written as DNA, the CDR3 is TGTGCCAGCTCAAAAGGGTCAGGGGAGAAGTACGAGCAGTACTTC. The encoded protein is CASSKGSGEKYEQYF.